This T cell receptor beta chain stems from a study of cytomegalovirus exposure and HLA in healthy donors. Study conclusions and caveats: Cytomegalovirus-associated status was assigned to 164 TCR beta chains.

With respect to this clone: Antigen specificity is unknown.

The CDR3 has 15 residues. Trimming cost V 8 bases and J 4 bases, with 18 bases left between them. Germline V gives CDR1 MDHEN, CDR2 SYDVKM. The PCR made use of 60 Vbeta and 13 Jbeta primers. Assay: immunoSEQ multiplex PCR; the TCRdb copy retains only in-frame clones and omits some. The sample holds 150,000 to 200,000 clones; 77% are singletons and the top ten take about 1.5%. The sequenced material came from PBMCs. This sequence was found in a woman in her 30s in good health and CMV-seronegative. V usage is TRBV28 and J usage is TRBJ1-5; D perhaps matches TRBD1 (5 bases). The CDR3 here is CASGIIRVSNQPQHF. The DNA of the CDR3 is TGTGCCAGCGGAATCATCAGGGTTTCAAATCAGCCCCAGCATTTT.